The clone carrying this T cell receptor (beta chain) was counted a few times. This specimen belongs to a study of cytomegalovirus exposure and HLA in healthy donors. Germline CDR1 and CDR2: SGHTA and FQGNSA. This CDR3 has 14 residues. Trimming cost V 2 bases and J 5 bases, with 12 bases left between them. It was with 60 Vbeta and 13 Jbeta primers that the PCR ran. This table comes from immunoSEQ multiplex PCR, and its TCRdb copy is limited to in-frame clones, with some not included. The sample has 150,000 to 200,000 clones; 83% are singletons. The TCR originated in a man in his forties in good health and CMV-seropositive. The chain employs TRBV7-2 and TRBJ1-2, with D tentatively TRBD1 (6 bases). Sequenced: PBMCs. The CDR3 DNA sequence: TGTGCCAGCAGCTTATCGACAGGAGGATATGGCTACACCTTC. Translation: CASSLSTGGYGYTF.